The 3 T cell receptor beta chains below were found in one sample sequenced in a study of T cells after yellow fever vaccination. TCRdb independently ran MiXCR on the 5' RACE reads; one entry per CDR3 protein. The table shows more than 300,000 distinct CDR3 sequences, with around 4.5% occurring only once. This specimen was PBMCs, taken 15 days after the yellow fever booster vaccination. These TCRs come from a man between 18 and 35 years old who received the YFV17D yellow fever vaccine.

This clonotype was observed many times. The J gene is TRBJ2-1, the V gene TRBV5-5, with D unresolved. V was cut by 0 bases and J by 3 bases, with 10 bases left in between. In germline, CDR1 is SGHKS, CDR2 YYEKEE (reference sequence). This CDR3 spans 15 amino acids. CDR3 DNA sequence: TGTGCCAGCAGCTTGGGAGGAAGTGGCTACAATGAGCAGTTCTTC. The encoded protein is CASSLGGSGYNEQFF. Variable domain in full (rest from reference TRBV5-5 and TRBJ2-1): DAGVTQSPTHLIKTRGQQVTLRCSPISGHKSVSWYQQVLGQGPQFIFQYYEKEERGRGNFPDRFSARQFPNYSSELNVNALLLGDSALYLCASSLGGSGYNEQFFGPGTRLTVL.

This clonotype was seen many times. The chain uses TRBV5-1 and TRBJ1-5; D might be TRBD1 (6 bases). Germline CDR1 reads SGHRS; CDR2 reads YFSETQ. The CDR3 is made up of 14 amino acids. V gave up 3 bases and J gave up 4 bases, with 11 bases separating them. CDR3 bases: TGCGCCAGCAGCTACTCCGGGACAAATCAGCCCCAGCATTTT. Amino acids: CASSYSGTNQPQHF.

A word on this clonotype: A read error is possible here, since a much larger clone lies one base away. CDR3 sequence: CASSPASGGSHNEQFF. DNA of the CDR3: TGTGCCAGCAGCCCGGCTAGCGGGGGGTCGCATAATGAGCAGTTCTTC. V is TRBV7-6 and J is TRBJ2-1; 11 nucleotides align to TRBD2. The CDR3 is 16 amino acids. V lost 5 bases, J lost 7 bases, and 10 bases stayed unmatched. Germline V gives CDR1 SGHVS, CDR2 FNYEAQ.